What follows are 18 T cell receptor beta chains derived from one specimen sequenced in a study of T-cell memory formation after mild COVID-19. TCRdb independently ran MiXCR on the 5' RACE reads; one entry per CDR3 protein. The repertoire holds 80,000 to 95,000 distinct CDR3 sequences, roughly 25% seen once, with approximately 45% in the top ten. Sequencing used PBMCs or a T cell subset sorted from them (not recorded which). Receptors originate from a man between 18 and 29 years old who had mild COVID-19 (a few samples of this study predate the infection). Cell type and time point are not known.

This clonotype was detected a few times. The genes are TRBV7-9 and TRBJ1-1, with TRBD1 identical over 7 bases. The CDR3 is 14 residues long. CDR1 is SEHNR, CDR2 FQNEAQ, per germline (reference sequence). V shed 7 bases, J shed 4 bases, and the junction held 9 bases outside the gene matches. CDR3 in DNA: TGTGCCAGCACCGACGACAGGGTATTCACTGAAGCTTTCTTT. Amino acids: CASTDDRVFTEAFF.

V usage is TRBV5-6 and J usage is TRBJ2-7, with 10 bases aligning to TRBD1. Germline-derived CDR1 and CDR2 are SGHDT and YYEEEE. Trimming cost V 7 bases and J 2 bases; bases outside gene matches: 6. The CDR3 totals 14 residues. In DNA, the CDR3 is TGTGCCAGCCAGGGACAGGGGCACCCCTACGAGCAGTACGTC. This sequence encodes CASQGQGHPYEQYV.

V usage is TRBV15 and J usage is TRBJ2-3, with 9 bases identical to TRBD1. The length of the CDR3 is 15 residues. Germline V gene sequence: CDR1 LNHNV, CDR2 YYDKDF (reference sequence). The V gene end was trimmed by 5 bases and the J gene end by 0 bases; junction bases not matched to a gene: 3. CDR3 amino acids: CATSFGTGSTDTQYF. DNA of the CDR3: TGTGCCACCAGCTTTGGGACAGGGAGCACAGATACGCAGTATTTT.

The genes are TRBV7-3 and TRBJ2-1; TRBD1 agrees at 9 bases. Germline V gene data show CDR1 as SGHTA and CDR2 as FQGTGA. Trimming cost V 5 bases and J 5 bases; bases outside gene matches: 10. CDR3 length: 16 amino acids. In nucleotides, the CDR3 is TGTGCCAGCAGCATACGGACAGGGGTGCGGCACAATGAGCAGTTCTTC. This gives the protein CASSIRTGVRHNEQFF.

This sequence joins TRBV4-1 and TRBJ2-2; no clear D. The germline gives CDR1 MGHRA, CDR2 YSYEKL. The CDR3 length is 15 residues. V lost 1 base to trimming and J lost 0 bases, with 6 bases between them. The DNA of the CDR3 is TGCGCCAGCAGCCAAGCCACCTCGAACACCGGGGAGCTGTTTTTT. This translates into CASSQATSNTGELFF.

The chain is built from TRBV11-2 and TRBJ2-7; D gene ambiguous. The germline V gene encodes CDR1 SGHAT and CDR2 FQNNGV. This CDR3 region has 14 residues. Trimming stripped 4 bases from V and 2 bases from J, with 12 bases between. The CDR3 region has the DNA TGTGCCAGCAGCTCTAGTAGAAGACCCTACGAGCAGTACTTC. Translation: CASSSSRRPYEQYF. Combining the CDR3 with reference TRBV11-2 and TRBJ2-7 gives the whole variable domain EAGVAQSPRYKIIEKRQSVAFWCNPISGHATLYWYQQILGQGPKLLIQFQNNGVVDDSQLPKDRFSAERLKGVDSTLKIQPAKLEDSAVYLCASSSSRRPYEQYFGPGTRLTVT.

This clonotype has more than one count but fewer than ten. This sequence joins TRBV7-2 and TRBJ2-7, with 7 bases identical to TRBD1. With 7 bases clipped from V and 2 bases from J, the junction kept 5 bases outside the gene matches. There are 13 residues in the CDR3. Germline CDR1 reads SGHTA; CDR2 reads FQGNSA. For the CDR3, the DNA is TGTGCCAGCAACCGGGGACAGACCTACGAGCAGTACTTC. Encoded protein: CASNRGQTYEQYF.

The J gene is TRBJ1-2, the V gene TRBV13; possibly TRBD1 for D (5 bases). The length of the CDR3 is 16 residues. The germline CDR1 and CDR2 sequences are PRHDT and FYEKMQ (reference sequence). The germline V and J ends were trimmed by 4 bases and 3 bases, with 18 bases remaining between them. CDR3 protein: CASSYKGAENYYGYTF. The CDR3 nucleotides read TGTGCCAGCAGCTACAAAGGGGCGGAGAACTACTATGGCTACACCTTC.

The table lists this clonotype with a few counts. The gene calls are TRBV7-6 and TRBJ2-1; 11 bases map to TRBD2. Germline CDR1 and CDR2: SGHVS and FNYEAQ. The CDR3 is made up of 17 amino acids. With V trimmed by 3 bases and J by 5 bases, 9 bases remained unmatched. The CDR3 is CASSFRVAGGLNNEQFF. CDR3 nucleotides: TGTGCCAGCAGCTTCAGGGTAGCGGGGGGGCTTAACAATGAGCAGTTCTTC.

This clonotype appeared a few times. The chain combines TRBV20-1 with TRBJ2-1; D tentatively reads TRBD1 or TRBD2 (5 bases each). This CDR3 is built from 13 residues. With 3 bases removed from V and 4 bases from J, the gap between germline ends came to 10 bases. Germline V gene data show CDR1 as DFQATT and CDR2 as SNEGSKA (reference sequence). The CDR3 sequence is CSASFEGYNEQFF. CDR3 nucleotide sequence: TGCAGTGCTAGTTTTGAGGGGTACAATGAGCAGTTCTTC.

The chain employs TRBV2 and TRBJ2-1, with D tentatively TRBD1 (5 bases). The V end was cut by 4 bases, the J end by 9 bases, with 16 bases between. The CDR3 covers 14 residues. Germline V gene lookup returns CDR1 SNHLY and CDR2 FYNNEI. The CDR3 nucleotides read TGTGCCAGCAGTGTCTTTGTTTCAGGGATTGAGCAGTTCTTC. It codes for CASSVFVSGIEQFF.

This clonotype has only a few counts. The CDR3 bases are TGTGCCAGCAGTTCCCTAGCGACGGGAGAGCAGTACTTC. Its translation: CASSSLATGEQYF. The rearrangement uses TRBV6-2 or TRBV6-3 and TRBJ2-7, with a tentative D call TRBD2 (6 bases). V was shortened by 4 bases and J by 7 bases, with 14 bases between the two germline ends. CDR1 and CDR2 from the germline V gene are MNHEY and SVGEGT. This CDR3 spans 13 amino acids.

The chain couples TRBV5-4 to TRBJ2-3, with 9 bases fitting TRBD1. The V segment lost 3 bases and the J segment 4 bases; nucleotides outside the gene matches: 6. The CDR3 has 15 residues. Germline assignment: CDR1 SGHNT and CDR2 YYREEE (reference sequence). In nucleotides, the CDR3 is TGTGCCAGCAGCTACAACACAGGGGGCCCAGATACGCAGTATTTT. Translation gives CASSYNTGGPDTQYF.

This clonotype came up a few times. The chain combines TRBV10-2 with TRBJ2-7, with D tentatively TRBD1 or TRBD2 (5 bases each). CDR1 is WSHSY and CDR2 is SAAADI in the germline V gene. The CDR3 spans 14 residues. V dropped 10 bases and J dropped 4 bases, with 20 bases sitting between them. In DNA, the CDR3 is TGCGCCATTAGTTCCGGGACGGGGAGTTACGAGCAGTACTTC. This sequence encodes CAISSGTGSYEQYF.

This clonotype was counted only a few times. The chain couples TRBV6-5 to TRBJ2-3; 9 positions match TRBD2. The CDR3 has 16 amino acids. V gave up 10 bases and J gave up 4 bases; unmatched junction bases: 15. The germline V gene encodes CDR1 MNHEY and CDR2 SVGAGI. The chain's CDR3 is CATSAGGGAIADTQYF. The DNA for the CDR3 is TGTGCCACCTCGGCTGGCGGGGGGGCCATTGCAGATACGCAGTATTTT.

DNA of the CDR3: TGTGCCAGCAGTTTGATAGCGGGGGGGCCAGATACGCAGTATTTT. Protein sequence: CASSLIAGGPDTQYF. The V call is TRBV27, the J call TRBJ2-3; 11 nucleotides align to TRBD2. The CDR3 totals 15 residues. J gave up 4 bases and V 3 bases, and 3 bases lay outside the gene matches. In germline, CDR1 is MNHEY, CDR2 SMNVEV (reference sequence).

The chain uses TRBV21-1 and TRBJ1-2; the table names TRBD1, a call not compared with the DNA. TRBV21-1 constitutes a pseudogene. The CDR3 consists of 15 residues. The CDR3 sequence is CASNRFRDSNYGYTF. CDR3 DNA sequence: TGTGCCAGCAACCGTTTTAGGGACAGCAACTATGGCTACACCTTC.

V gene TRBV6-5 combines with J gene TRBJ1-1; D gene unclear. Germline V lookup: CDR1 MNHEY, CDR2 SVGAGI. V was trimmed by 2 bases and J by 1 base, leaving 5 bases between them. The CDR3 covers 13 residues. The CDR3 sequence: CASSYTGNTEAFF. For the CDR3, the DNA is TGTGCCAGCAGTTACACGGGGAACACTGAAGCTTTCTTT.